Following are 3 T cell receptor beta chains from one sample sequenced in a study of blood T cell repertoires in COVID-19. Data came from immunoSEQ multiplex PCR; TCRdb stores just in-frame clones and leaves some out. Altogether 95,000 to 150,000 clones are present, 82% being singletons, with the ten largest covering around 10%. The sample was peripheral blood. The receptor source for this set is a human donor in a cohort sampled during active COVID-19.

This chain links TRBV7-9 with TRBJ1-2, with TRBD1 as a possible D gene (6 bases). Germline V gene sequence: CDR1 SEHNR, CDR2 FQNEAQ (reference sequence). V was pared by 5 bases and J by 6 bases, with 13 bases between. This CDR3 has 13 residues. The CDR3 is CASSEGTKDGYTF. CDR3 nucleotide sequence: TGTGCCAGCAGCGAAGGGACAAAGGATGGCTACACCTTC.

V and J are TRBV11-3 and TRBJ2-3; 7 bases are a match to TRBD1. With V trimmed by 5 bases and J by 0 bases, 5 bases remained unmatched. CDR1 SGHNT and CDR2 YENEEA come from the germline V gene. The CDR3 has 15 amino acids. CDR3 sequence: CASSRQGVSTDTQYF. CDR3 DNA: TGTGCCAGCAGCCGACAGGGAGTTAGCACAGATACGCAGTATTTT.

CDR3 in DNA: TGTGCCAGCAGTTCTCAGACAGGCGGTAACTATGGCTACACCTTC. This gives the protein CASSSQTGGNYGYTF. V is TRBV27 and J is TRBJ1-2, with a tentative D call TRBD1 (6 bases). Germline V gives CDR1 MNHEY, CDR2 SMNVEV (reference sequence). CDR3 size: 15 residues. V was trimmed by 4 bases and J by 1 base, leaving 13 bases between them.